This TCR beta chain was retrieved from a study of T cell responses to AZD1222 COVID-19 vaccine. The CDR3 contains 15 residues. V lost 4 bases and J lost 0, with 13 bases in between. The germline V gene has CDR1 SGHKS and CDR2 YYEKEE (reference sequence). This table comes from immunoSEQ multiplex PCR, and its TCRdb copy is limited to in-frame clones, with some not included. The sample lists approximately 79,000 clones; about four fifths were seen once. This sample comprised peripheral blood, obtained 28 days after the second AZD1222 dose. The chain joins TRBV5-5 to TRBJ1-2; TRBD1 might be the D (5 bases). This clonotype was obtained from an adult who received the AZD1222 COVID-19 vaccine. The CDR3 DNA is TGTGCCAGCAGCCGTGGGGCAGACCCTAACTATGGCTACACCTTC. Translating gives CASSRGADPNYGYTF.